These 21 T cell receptor beta chains were all obtained from the same sample, sequenced in a study of Graves' ophthalmopathy and Graves' hyperthyroidism. Investigators amplified TCR beta CDR3 regions from RNA transcripts. Investigators did first-round RT-PCR with HTBI primers, then second-round multiplex PCR. TCRdb re-analysed the multiplex PCR reads in MiXCR, keeping a single row per CDR3 protein. Seen here are about 1.1 million distinct CDR3 sequences, about 40% observed once, and the top ten hold around 10%. The material sequenced was peripheral blood or thyroid tissue (not recorded which). All receptors come from an adult man with Graves' hyperthyroidism.

Notes on this clonotype: This may come from a read error, since a much larger clone is one base off. The chain has TRBV25-1 and TRBJ2-2; D might be TRBD1 (8 bases). The CDR3 loop spans 14 amino acids. V was pared by 11 bases and J by 5 bases, with 18 bases between. The V gene's germline CDR1 is MGHDK and CDR2 SYGVNS. CDR3 region: CAGNGQGGTGELFF. CDR3 nucleotide sequence: TGTGCCGGCAACGGACAGGGAGGGACCGGGGAGCTGTTTTTT.

This clonotype was recorded many times. The V and J genes are TRBV28 and TRBJ2-5; D uncertain. V lost 5 bases to trimming and J lost 5 bases, with 12 bases between them. The CDR3 length is 13 residues. Germline CDR1 is MDHEN and CDR2 is SYDVKM. CDR3 in DNA: TGTGCCAGCAGTCCCCGGGTATGGGAGACCCAGTACTTC. This gives the protein CASSPRVWETQYF.

This clonotype has only one observation. The V gene is TRBV7-9, the J gene TRBJ1-5; D unclear. Germline CDR1 is SEHNR and CDR2 is FQNEAQ (reference sequence). V was clipped by 1 base and J by 3 bases, with 10 bases between them. The CDR3 loop spans 15 amino acids. The CDR3 DNA is TGTGCCAGCAGCTTAGACGGCGGATACAATCAGCCCCAGCATTTT. It codes for CASSLDGGYNQPQHF.

The chain combines TRBV20-1 with TRBJ2-7; possibly TRBD1 for D (5 bases). The V and J ends lost 5 bases and 2 bases respectively, with 13 bases between them. Germline V gene sequence: CDR1 DFQATT, CDR2 SNEGSKA (reference sequence). This CDR3 spans 13 amino acids. The CDR3 DNA sequence: TGCAGTGCTGGTCCCCGACAGACCTACGAGCAGTACTTC. It yields the protein CSAGPRQTYEQYF.

Details on this clonotype: This may arise from a read error, as a much more abundant clone is one base away. V gene TRBV20-1 combines with J gene TRBJ2-5; D may be TRBD1 or TRBD2 (5 bases each). Per the germline V gene, CDR1 is DFQATT and CDR2 is SNEGSKA (reference sequence). The CDR3 is made up of 12 amino acids. V shed 8 bases and J shed 2 bases, with 12 bases lying between them. CDR3 coding DNA: TGCAGTTTCTGGGACCCACAAGAGACCCAGTACTTC. This gives the protein CSFWDPQETQYF.

This clonotype was seen repeatedly, ten times or more. The chain joins TRBV2 to TRBJ2-7; TRBD1 aligns across 7 bases. CDR3 length: 14 amino acids. CDR1 is SNHLY and CDR2 is FYNNEI in the germline V gene. J gave up 2 bases and V 4 bases, and 5 bases lay outside the gene matches. The CDR3 DNA is TGTGCCAGCAGTGGTGGACAGGAGACCTACGAGCAGTACTTC. Its protein product is CASSGGQETYEQYF.

This clonotype was counted at least ten times. CDR3 nucleotide sequence: TGTGCCAGTAGTATCAGAGGGGGCCTTAACACTGAAGCTTTCTTT. This sequence encodes CASSIRGGLNTEAFF. The J gene is TRBJ1-1, the V gene TRBV19; 7 bases align to TRBD1. This CDR3 has 15 amino acids. In germline, CDR1 is LNHDA, CDR2 SQIVND (reference sequence). With 3 bases clipped from V and 2 bases from J, the junction kept 6 bases outside the gene matches.

This clonotype was counted a few times. The chain links TRBV15 to TRBJ1-6; a possible D gene is TRBD1 (5 bases). This CDR3 spans 15 amino acids. Trimming removed 1 base at V and 8 bases at J, with 12 bases between. CDR1 and CDR2 from the germline V gene are LNHNV and YYDKDF (reference sequence). CDR3 coding DNA: TGTGCCACCAGCAGAGCCAGGGTAATTGATTCACCCCTCCACTTT. It is translated as CATSRARVIDSPLHF.

This clonotype showed up many times. The gene calls are TRBV20-1 and TRBJ2-7; 8 bases line up with TRBD1. With 4 bases clipped from V and 3 bases from J, the junction kept 5 bases outside the gene matches. This CDR3 is 13 amino acids long. Germline CDR1 is DFQATT and CDR2 is SNEGSKA (reference sequence). The CDR3 DNA follows: TGCAGTGCTACGGGGGACAGGAGCTACGAGCAGTACTTC. It translates to CSATGDRSYEQYF.

The CDR3 is CASSWGLAIRDEQYF. CDR3 DNA: TGCGCCAGCAGCTGGGGACTAGCGATTCGGGACGAGCAGTACTTC. This chain links TRBV4-1 with TRBJ2-7; 10 bases match TRBD2. Germline V lookup: CDR1 MGHRA, CDR2 YSYEKL. This CDR3 region has 15 residues. Losses at the gene ends were 5 bases for V and 5 bases for J; bases not matched to a gene: 9.

CDR3 nucleotides: TGTGCCAGCCCAGGGACAGAATCCATGAACACTGAAGCTTTCTTT. As protein: CASPGTESMNTEAFF. This sequence joins TRBV19 and TRBJ1-1; 7 nucleotides line up with TRBD1. The germline V gene encodes CDR1 LNHDA and CDR2 SQIVND (reference sequence). The V segment lost 9 bases and the J segment 0 bases; nucleotides outside the gene matches: 10. CDR3 length: 15 residues.

This clonotype was picked up many times. The chain joins TRBV4-3 to TRBJ1-6; tentatively, D is TRBD1 (5 bases). Germline V gene data show CDR1 as LGHNA and CDR2 as YSLEER. V lost 0 bases and J 4 bases, leaving 16 bases between the germline ends. The CDR3 has 18 amino acids. The CDR3 sequence: CASSQDPVGTAYNSPLHF. For the CDR3, the DNA is TGCGCCAGCAGCCAAGATCCAGTGGGGACGGCGTATAATTCACCCCTCCACTTT.

The chain uses TRBV7-2 and TRBJ1-4, with 7 bases that match TRBD1. The CDR3 extends over 16 amino acids. V lost 7 bases to trimming and J lost 2 bases; unmatched junction nucleotides: 10. Germline V gene data show CDR1 as SGHTA and CDR2 as FQGNSA. Here the CDR3 reads CASIRDSRVTNEKLFF. CDR3 in DNA: TGTGCCAGCATCCGGGACAGCCGAGTCACTAATGAAAAACTGTTTTTT. Full variable domain (missing parts from reference TRBV7-2 and TRBJ1-4): GAGVSQSPSNKVTEKGKDVELRCDPISGHTALYWYRQSLGQGLEFLIYFQGNSAPDKSGLPSDRFSAERTGGSVSTLTIQRTQQEDSAVYLCASIRDSRVTNEKLFFGSGTQLSVL.

This clonotype came up a few times. The chain is built from TRBV29-1 and TRBJ2-5; D is possibly TRBD2 (6 bases). The CDR3 is 11 residues long. Germline-derived CDR1 and CDR2 are SQVTM and ANQGSEA. With 8 bases removed from V and 7 bases from J, the gap between germline ends came to 14 bases. The CDR3 sequence is CSPGTGGTQYF. The CDR3, as DNA: TGCAGCCCAGGGACCGGGGGGACCCAGTACTTC.

DNA of the CDR3: TGTGCCAGCAGCCAAGGGTTTAGCTATGGCTACACCTTC. It is translated as CASSQGFSYGYTF. The rearrangement joins TRBV14 to TRBJ1-2; D gene ambiguous. The CDR3 sequence is 13 residues long. Germline CDR1 SGHDN, CDR2 FVKESK. Trimming took off 1 base at V and 4 bases at J, with 7 bases between the two ends.

This clonotype has a count of ten or more. The V and J genes are TRBV10-3 and TRBJ2-2, with D maybe TRBD1 (6 bases). V dropped 7 bases and J dropped 0 bases, with 12 bases sitting between them. The CDR3 consists of 15 residues. In germline, CDR1 is ENHRY, CDR2 SYGVKD. CDR3 amino acids: CAITEDSTNTGELFF. In nucleotides, the CDR3 is TGTGCCATCACGGAGGACAGTACGAACACCGGGGAGCTGTTTTTT.

The CDR3 reads CSVTDRANTEAFF. The CDR3 region has the DNA TGCAGCGTGACAGACAGGGCGAACACTGAAGCTTTCTTT. The chain recombines TRBV29-1 with TRBJ1-1; 7 bases are a match to TRBD1. V gave up 6 bases and J gave up 1 base; unmatched junction bases: 5. The germline V gene encodes CDR1 SQVTM and CDR2 ANQGSEA. The CDR3 runs 13 residues.

This clonotype was recorded a few times. The chain couples TRBV7-3 to TRBJ2-3; 8 nucleotides line up with TRBD1. Germline-derived CDR1 and CDR2 are SGHTA and FQGTGA. Trimming removed 6 bases from V and 4 bases from J; junction bases left unmatched: 12. The CDR3 is 16 amino acids. This CDR3 reads CASRRPGQAPPDTQYF. As DNA, the CDR3 is TGTGCCAGCAGACGTCCGGGACAGGCTCCCCCAGATACGCAGTATTTT.

This clonotype was seen more than once but under ten times. This chain joins TRBV20-1 and TRBJ2-5, with 11 bases lining up with TRBD2. V was clipped by 2 bases and J by 5 bases; unmatched bases: 7. There are 15 residues in the CDR3. Germline values: CDR1 DFQATT, CDR2 SNEGSKA (reference sequence). The CDR3 bases are TGCAGTGCTAGACTAGCGGGGGGTGCCGTGGAGACCCAGTACTTC. Translating gives CSARLAGGAVETQYF.

Remarks on this clonotype: A much larger clonotype is one base distant, so this may be a read error. The gene calls are TRBV7-2 and TRBJ1-3; D gene unclear. The ends were cut back, 3 bases at V and 0 bases at J, with 9 bases in the middle. The CDR3 is made up of 15 amino acids. Germline V gene lookup returns CDR1 SGHTA and CDR2 FQGNSA. CDR3 loop: CASSLTRYSGNTIYF. CDR3 nucleotide sequence: TGTGCCAGCAGCTTGACCCGCTACTCTGGAAACACCATATATTTT. Full variable domain (outside the CDR3, taken from reference TRBV7-2 and TRBJ1-3): GAGVSQSPSNKVTEKGKDVELRCDPISGHTALYWYRQSLGQGLEFLIYFQGNSAPDKSGLPSDRFSAERTGGSVSTLTIQRTQQEDSAVYLCASSLTRYSGNTIYFGEGSWLTVV.

Many counts were recorded for this clonotype. V is TRBV16 and J is TRBJ1-6; unclear D gene. Deletions cut 0 bases from V and 7 bases from J, with 7 bases between. Germline-derived CDR1 and CDR2 are KGHSY and FQNENV. There are 14 residues in the CDR3. DNA of the CDR3: TGTGCCAGCAGCCAATCGTCCCCGAATTCACCCCTCCACTTT. Translation: CASSQSSPNSPLHF.